Listed below are T cell receptor beta chains from one sample, sequenced in a study of blood T cell repertoires in COVID-19. Sequencing was performed with immunoSEQ multiplex PCR; in TCRdb, only in-frame clones are kept and a portion is missing. The data hold about 180,000 clones, with 85% to 90% observed a single time. Sequences were obtained from peripheral blood. The source is a man aged 55-75 years with COVID-19, enrolled during active disease. The CDR3 runs from the conserved cysteine through the conserved F or W. D genes are given only for firm matches. Size tells how often a clone was seen (once, few, many) or the class of an expanded clone, and some rows leave it out.

>TRBJ1-1|.|TRBV25-1|.
CASSGQLGTEAFF
TGTGCCAGCAGTGGCCAACTCGGGACTGAAGCTTTCTTT
>TRBJ1-1|.|TRBV2|TRBD1
CASRGQGLEAFF
TGTGCCAGCAGGGGACAGGGGCTCGAAGCTTTCTTT
>TRBJ2-2|.|TRBV15|TRBD1
CATSRGRTGGFGELFF
TGTGCCACCAGCAGAGGAAGGACAGGGGGGTTCGGGGAGCTGTTTTTT
>TRBJ1-2|.|TRBV29-1|.
CSVEVRGYGYTF
TGCAGCGTTGAAGTTAGGGGCTATGGCTACACCTTC
>TRBJ2-1|.|TRBV19|TRBD2
CASSPGTSGRISYNEQFF
TGTGCCAGTAGTCCAGGGACTAGCGGGAGAATTTCCTACAATGAGCAGTTCTTC
>TRBJ2-1|.|TRBV14|.
CASSQGGTYNEQFF
TGTGCCAGCAGCCAAGGCGGGACCTACAATGAGCAGTTCTTC
>TRBJ2-1|.|TRBV15|.
CATSREVFENNEQFF
TGTGCCACCAGCAGAGAGGTATTTGAGAACAATGAGCAGTTCTTC
>TRBJ1-5|once|TRBV7-6|.
CASSAVMAGPESAQHF
TGTGCCAGCAGCGCTGTAATGGCGGGGCCCGAATCAGCCCAGCATTTT
>TRBJ2-6|.|TRBV11-2|TRBD1
CASSLDPGTGSPSGANVLTF
TGTGCCAGCAGCTTAGACCCCGGGACAGGGTCCCCCTCTGGGGCCAACGTCCTGACTTTC
>TRBJ1-5|.|TRBV7-8|.
CASSLYPGPQHF
TGTGCCAGCAGCTTATACCCCGGGCCCCAGCATTTT
>TRBJ2-5|.|TRBV28|.
CASKQGTETQYF
TGTGCCAGCAAACAGGGAACGGAGACCCAGTACTTC
>TRBJ1-2|.|TRBV3-1/TRBV3-2|TRBD1
CASSQGPGTGEYGYTF
TGTGCCAGCAGCCAAGGGCCCGGCACAGGGGAGTATGGCTACACCTTC
>TRBJ1-5|.|TRBV6-2/TRBV6-3|TRBD1
CASIPGQGPYSNQPQHF
TGTGCCAGCATCCCGGGACAGGGGCCGTATAGCAATCAGCCCCAGCATTTT
>TRBJ1-1|.|TRBV7-3|.
CASSSEVGTEAFF
TGTGCCAGCAGCTCCGAGGTCGGCACTGAAGCTTTCTTT
>TRBJ2-5|few|TRBV28|TRBD2
CASSFGGGVQETQYF
TGTGCCAGCAGTTTCGGGGGGGGCGTTCAAGAGACCCAGTACTTC
>TRBJ2-1|.|TRBV3-1/TRBV3-2|.
CASSQERRSARGSGSYNEQFF
TGTGCCAGCAGCCAAGAAAGACGGTCGGCAAGAGGGTCGGGGTCCTACAATGAGCAGTTCTTC
>TRBJ2-1|.|TRBV18|TRBD2
CASSPPGVAGGYEQFF
TGTGCCAGCTCACCACCGGGGGTAGCGGGAGGTTATGAGCAGTTCTTC
>TRBJ1-3|.|TRBV7-8|TRBD1
CASSLQGGSGNTIYF
TGTGCCAGCAGTTTACAGGGGGGCTCTGGAAACACCATATATTTT